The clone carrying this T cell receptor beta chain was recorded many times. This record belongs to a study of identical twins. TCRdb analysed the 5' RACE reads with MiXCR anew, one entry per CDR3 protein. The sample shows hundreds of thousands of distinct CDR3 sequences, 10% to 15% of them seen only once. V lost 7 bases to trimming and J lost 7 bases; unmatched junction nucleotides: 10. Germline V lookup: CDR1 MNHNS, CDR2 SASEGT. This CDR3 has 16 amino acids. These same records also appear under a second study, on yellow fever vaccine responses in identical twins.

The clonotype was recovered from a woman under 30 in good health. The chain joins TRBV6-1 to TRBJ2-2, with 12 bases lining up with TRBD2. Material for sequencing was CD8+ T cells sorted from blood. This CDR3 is CASTDTSGGPGGELFF. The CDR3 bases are TGTGCCAGCACCGATACTAGCGGGGGGCCTGGCGGGGAGCTGTTTTTT.